This TCR beta chain was documented in a study of monozygotic twins with inflammatory bowel disease. Findings and limits, study-wide: The data gave no support to a single strong IBD-associated signal or clonotype. It was observed that concordant and discordant twins did not differ in repertoire similarity, possibly given limited power. Healthy twins shared more clonotypes with others than IBD patients, most markedly active ones.

This CDR3 is built from 13 residues. From germline, CDR1 is SGHRS and CDR2 YFSETQ. For every sample, eight separate reactions were used to make cDNA. Each CDR3 protein gets one entry in TCRdb, which reprocessed the 5' RACE reads and gives no DNA. The clone table shows more than 300,000 distinct CDR3 sequences, with the ten largest holding just over 2.5%. On this clonotype: The antigen is not known.

The rearrangement links TRBV5-1 to TRBJ1-6; lacking DNA, the TRBD1 call made by TCRdb goes unchecked. Source material: blood. This TCR derives from a human donor with ulcerative colitis or Crohn's disease, or a healthy co-twin of an affected twin (not recorded which). CDR3 region: CASSIQGDSPLHF.